The 32 T cell receptor beta chains presented below share a single source sample, sequenced in a study of T cell responses to AZD1222 COVID-19 vaccine. This table comes from immunoSEQ multiplex PCR, and its TCRdb copy is limited to in-frame clones, with some not included. The sample has about 160,000 clones; roughly nine tenths are singletons. The source was peripheral blood, collected on day 0 of AZD1222 vaccination. These receptors were taken from an adult in good health.

The chain has TRBV5-1 and TRBJ1-4; D is ambiguous. This CDR3 has 12 residues. Trimming took 1 base from V and 5 from J, leaving 3 bases between them. Germline lookup yields CDR1 SGHRS and CDR2 YFSETQ. CDR3 DNA sequence: TGCGCCAGCAGCTTGAAGAATGAAAAACTGTTTTTT. It codes for CASSLKNEKLFF. The full variable domain, completed using reference TRBV5-1 and TRBJ1-4, is KAGVTQTPRYLIKTRGQQVTLSCSPISGHRSVSWYQQTPGQGLQFLFEYFSETQRNKGNFPGRFSGRQFSNSRSEMNVSTLELGDSALYLCASSLKNEKLFFGSGTQLSVL.

V usage is TRBV3-1 (or the pseudogene TRBV3-2) and J usage is TRBJ2-7, with 7 bases that match TRBD2. Germline V lookup: CDR1 LGHDT, CDR2 YNNKEL (reference sequence). The CDR3 loop spans 15 amino acids. V lost 1 base and J lost 4; bases outside the gene matches: 7. The CDR3 region is CASSQAWRGIYEQYF. The DNA for the CDR3 is TGTGCCAGCAGCCAAGCTTGGCGGGGGATTTACGAGCAGTACTTC.

The chain is built from TRBV7-3 and TRBJ2-7; D could derive from TRBD1 or TRBD2 (6 bases each). Germline CDR1 reads SGHTA; CDR2 reads FQGTGA. The CDR3 is 14 amino acids. The V gene lost 2 bases and the J gene lost 3 bases, with 11 bases spanning the gap. The DNA of the CDR3 is TGTGCCAGCAGCTTATCCGGGGGCGTCTACGAGCAGTACTTC. It specifies CASSLSGGVYEQYF.

This chain joins TRBV30 and TRBJ1-1; D not certain. The ends were cut back, 5 bases at V and 2 bases at J, with 9 bases in the middle. The length of the CDR3 is 12 residues. Germline V gene sequence: CDR1 GTSNPN, CDR2 SVGIG (reference sequence). The CDR3 spells CAWDGVNTEAFF. The CDR3 nucleotides read TGTGCCTGGGACGGAGTAAACACTGAAGCTTTCTTT.

The V and J genes are TRBV19 and TRBJ1-5; 10 bases agree with TRBD1. The CDR3 loop spans 14 amino acids. The germline gives CDR1 LNHDA, CDR2 SQIVND (reference sequence). Trimming cost V 6 bases and J 2 bases; bases outside gene matches: 1. The CDR3 DNA is TGTGCCAGTAGCGGGACAGGGGGCAATCAGCCCCAGCATTTT. Its protein is CASSGTGGNQPQHF. Full variable domain (missing parts from reference TRBV19 and TRBJ1-5): DGGITQSPKYLFRKEGQNVTLSCEQNLNHDAMYWYRQDPGQGLRLIYYSQIVNDFQKGDIAEGYSVSREKKESFPLTVTSAQKNPTAFYLCASSGTGGNQPQHFGDGTRLSIL.

The V gene is TRBV9, the J gene TRBJ1-4; no clear D. The CDR3 is 14 residues long. The V end lost 0 bases, the J end lost 12 bases, and 15 bases lay between the germline ends. Germline assignment: CDR1 SGDLS and CDR2 YYNGEE. The CDR3 is CASSVETSAGQLFF. CDR3 sequence (DNA): TGTGCCAGCAGCGTAGAAACATCAGCCGGGCAACTGTTTTTT.

The DNA for the CDR3 is TGTGCCAGCAGTCCCCGGGGTCAGCCCCAGCATTTT. It codes for CASSPRGQPQHF. V usage is TRBV6-2 or TRBV6-3 and J usage is TRBJ1-5; unclear D gene. CDR1 and CDR2 from the germline V gene are MNHEY and SVGEGT. This CDR3 comprises 12 residues. Trimming removed 5 bases at V and 6 bases at J, with 8 bases between.

The chain is built from TRBV6-5 and TRBJ1-2, with no clear D. Trimming removed 1 base from V and 6 bases from J, with 18 bases in between. This CDR3 has 16 residues. Germline assignment: CDR1 MNHEY and CDR2 SVGAGI. The CDR3 spells CASSYFPGPGGDGYTF. CDR3 coding DNA: TGTGCCAGCAGTTACTTCCCAGGCCCAGGAGGTGATGGCTACACCTTC.

CDR3 sequence reads: CASSSDGAAYGYTF. In DNA, the CDR3 is TGTGCCAGCAGCTCCGATGGGGCCGCCTATGGCTACACCTTC. The chain combines TRBV7-9 with TRBJ1-2; D might be TRBD1 (5 bases). The length of the CDR3 is 14 residues. Trimming stripped 4 bases from V and 4 bases from J, with 13 bases between. Germline-derived CDR1 and CDR2 are SEHNR and FQNEAQ (reference sequence).

CDR3 region: CASSYRDRGSDTQYF. The CDR3 nucleotides are TGTGCCAGCAGCTACCGGGACAGGGGTTCAGATACGCAGTATTTT. The J gene is TRBJ2-3, the V gene TRBV3-1 (or the pseudogene TRBV3-2); 10 bases map to TRBD1. The CDR3 is made up of 15 amino acids. V dropped 5 bases and J dropped 4; count of bases not matched to a gene: 6. In germline, CDR1 is LGHDT, CDR2 YNNKEL (reference sequence).

The chain is built from TRBV7-6 and TRBJ1-6; D is perhaps TRBD1 (6 bases). Deletions cut 3 bases from V and 7 bases from J, with 16 bases between. Germline V gene sequence: CDR1 SGHVS, CDR2 FNYEAQ. The CDR3 covers 16 residues. DNA for the CDR3: TGTGCCAGCAGCTTGGGGCTACAGGGTTTAAATTCACCCCTCCACTTT. Amino acid sequence: CASSLGLQGLNSPLHF. Full variable domain (remainder filled in from reference TRBV7-6 and TRBJ1-6): GAGVSQSPRYKVTKRGQDVALRCDPISGHVSLYWYRQALGQGPEFLTYFNYEAQQDKSGLPNDRFSAERPEGSISTLTIQRTEQRDSAMYRCASSLGLQGLNSPLHFGNGTRLTVT.

The sample holds one count of this clone. This sequence joins TRBV9 and TRBJ1-4; TRBD1 matches at 7 bases. Germline V lookup: CDR1 SGDLS, CDR2 YYNGEE. The J segment lost 5 bases and the V segment lost 3 bases, leaving 4 bases of the junction unmatched. The CDR3 has 14 amino acids. CDR3 DNA sequence: TGTGCCAGCAGCGCCAGGGGGGAGAATGAAAAACTGTTTTTT. It is translated as CASSARGENEKLFF. Together with reference TRBV9 and TRBJ1-4, the CDR3 gives the full variable domain: DSGVTQTPKHLITATGQRVTLRCSPRSGDLSVYWYQQSLDQGLQFLIQYYNGEERAKGNILERFSAQQFPDLHSELNLSSLELGDSALYFCASSARGENEKLFFGSGTQLSVL.

The chain joins TRBV29-1 to TRBJ1-1, with D possibly TRBD1 on 5 matching bases. Germline assignment: CDR1 SQVTM and CDR2 ANQGSEA. Trimming took off 7 bases at V and 4 bases at J, with 16 bases between the two ends. The CDR3 contains 13 residues. The CDR3 protein is CSAGWDDGTEAFF. CDR3 in DNA: TGCAGCGCTGGCTGGGACGATGGCACTGAAGCTTTCTTT.

Only one count was recorded for this clone. The CDR3 DNA reads TGCGCCAGCAGCCAAGACCCGCCTAGAGGGGGCAATGAGCAGTTCTTC. Translation: CASSQDPPRGGNEQFF. The genes are TRBV4-1 and TRBJ2-1; D perhaps matches TRBD1 (6 bases). The CDR3 contains 16 residues. Trimming pared 0 bases from V and 6 bases from J, leaving 15 bases between. Germline V gene data show CDR1 as MGHRA and CDR2 as YSYEKL.

The chain uses TRBV3-1 (or the pseudogene TRBV3-2) and TRBJ1-2, with 9 bases lining up with TRBD1. Germline loops: CDR1 LGHDT, CDR2 YNNKEL (reference sequence). V dropped 5 bases and J dropped 7; count of bases not matched to a gene: 8. This CDR3 is 14 amino acids long. The CDR3 region has the DNA TGTGCCAGCAGCGGCCGGGACAGGGAGGGTGGCTACACCTTC. This codes for CASSGRDREGGYTF.

This chain uses TRBV5-4 with TRBJ2-7; D perhaps matches TRBD1 (6 bases). The CDR3 is made up of 13 amino acids. Germline values: CDR1 SGHNT, CDR2 YYREEE (reference sequence). Trimming pared 4 bases from V and 3 bases from J, leaving 11 bases between. CDR3 bases: TGTGCCAGCAGCCGCGAGGGGGTCTACGAGCAGTACTTC. Translating gives CASSREGVYEQYF.

The chain is built from TRBV6-5 and TRBJ2-7, with D unresolved. The germline V and J ends were trimmed by 7 bases and 3 bases, with 13 bases remaining between them. CDR1 is MNHEY, CDR2 SVGAGI, per germline. The CDR3 runs to 13 residues. CDR3: CASNLFDLYEQYF. DNA of the CDR3: TGTGCCAGCAACCTATTCGATCTCTACGAGCAGTACTTC.

The rearrangement links TRBV6-2 or TRBV6-3 to TRBJ2-3; D ambiguous. Germline CDR1 reads MNHEY; CDR2 reads SVGEGT. V lost 3 bases, J lost 2 bases, and 12 bases lay in between. The CDR3 contains 15 residues. The CDR3 sequence: CASSYSKQATDTQYF. CDR3 nucleotides: TGTGCCAGCAGTTATTCTAAGCAGGCCACAGATACGCAGTATTTT.

The CDR3 spells CASSYSRLVNYEQYF. The DNA for the CDR3 is TGTGCCAGCAGTTACTCGAGGCTAGTCAACTACGAGCAGTACTTC. The rearrangement links TRBV6-5 to TRBJ2-7; no reliable D call. The CDR3 loop spans 15 amino acids. V lost 0 bases and J lost 3, with 12 bases in between. The germline CDR1 and CDR2 sequences are MNHEY and SVGAGI.

In this sample, this clone turned up once. V gene TRBV7-2 combines with J gene TRBJ1-2; D possibly corresponds to TRBD1 (6 bases). Germline assignment: CDR1 SGHTA and CDR2 FQGNSA. This CDR3 has 16 residues. V lost 2 bases and J 0 bases, leaving 13 bases between the germline ends. The CDR3 DNA sequence: TGTGCCAGCAGCTTAAAGACAGGTCCGCCTAACTATGGCTACACCTTC. Protein sequence: CASSLKTGPPNYGYTF. Full variable domain (rest looked up from reference TRBV7-2 and TRBJ1-2): GAGVSQSPSNKVTEKGKDVELRCDPISGHTALYWYRQSLGQGLEFLIYFQGNSAPDKSGLPSDRFSAERTGGSVSTLTIQRTQQEDSAVYLCASSLKTGPPNYGYTFGSGTRLTVV.

CDR3 sequence reads: CASSFGAQPQHF. The CDR3 DNA reads as TGTGCCAGCAGTTTTGGTGCGCAGCCCCAGCATTTT. The chain is built from TRBV12-3 or TRBV12-4 and TRBJ1-5, with D unclear. The CDR3 spans 12 residues. The V and J ends lost 3 bases and 7 bases respectively, with 7 bases between them.

CDR3 sequence reads: CASSTRQGNEKLFF. In DNA, the CDR3 is TGTGCCAGCAGCACGAGACAGGGTAATGAAAAACTGTTTTTT. The rearrangement links TRBV5-6 to TRBJ1-4, with TRBD1 identical over 7 bases. Germline V gene lookup returns CDR1 SGHDT and CDR2 YYEEEE. This CDR3 spans 14 amino acids. V trimming: 4 bases; J trimming: 4 bases; junction bases outside the gene matches: 4.

CDR3: CASTDDRYTQYF. CDR3 nucleotides: TGTGCCAGCACTGATGACAGGTATACGCAGTATTTT. This chain uses TRBV18 with TRBJ2-3; TRBD1 is a possible D gene (6 bases). V was shortened by 8 bases and J by 7 bases, with 13 bases between the two germline ends. The germline V gene encodes CDR1 KGHSH and CDR2 LQKENI. The CDR3 has 12 residues.

The chain employs TRBV24-1 and TRBJ2-5, with D possibly being TRBD1 or TRBD2 (5 bases each). V was shortened by 5 bases and J by 2 bases, with 20 bases between the two germline ends. Germline-derived CDR1 and CDR2 are KGHDR and SFDVKD. The CDR3 is 17 residues long. The CDR3 sequence is CATSVPARDLLQETQYF. CDR3 in DNA: TGTGCCACCAGTGTCCCCGCCCGGGACCTTTTACAAGAGACCCAGTACTTC.

The V gene is TRBV4-1, the J gene TRBJ1-5; 7 nucleotides align to TRBD1. The germline V gene has CDR1 MGHRA and CDR2 YSYEKL. The CDR3 loop spans 14 amino acids. The V segment lost 8 bases and the J segment 0 bases; nucleotides outside the gene matches: 4. The CDR3 nucleotides are TGCGCCAGCTTCGGGACAGATAGCAATCAGCCCCAGCATTTT. This encodes CASFGTDSNQPQHF.

Comment on this clone: The same CDR3 arises from other DNA sequences in this sample as well. The rearrangement joins TRBV2 to TRBJ2-7; D call uncertain. The V and J ends lost 5 bases and 3 bases respectively, with 2 bases between them. The CDR3 sequence is 10 residues long. The germline CDR1 and CDR2 sequences are SNHLY and FYNNEI. DNA of the CDR3: TGTGCCAGCAGTTACTACGAGCAGTACTTC. Its translation: CASSYYEQYF.

V usage is TRBV3-1 (or the pseudogene TRBV3-2) and J usage is TRBJ1-2, with D unclear. V shed 1 base and J shed 7 bases, with 7 bases lying between them. Germline CDR1 LGHDT, CDR2 YNNKEL (reference sequence). The CDR3 length is 12 residues. The CDR3 sequence is CASSQGSIGYTF. CDR3 in DNA: TGTGCCAGCAGCCAAGGAAGTATTGGCTACACCTTC.

The V and J genes are TRBV12-3 or TRBV12-4 and TRBJ1-1; 10 bases are shared with TRBD1. Unmatched junction bases numbered 2, after V lost 5 bases and J lost 5 bases. This CDR3 comprises 13 residues. The CDR3 reads CASSRTGGTEAFF. DNA for the CDR3: TGTGCCAGCAGTCGGACAGGGGGAACTGAAGCTTTCTTT.

This chain connects TRBV18 to TRBJ1-1, with 7 bases fitting TRBD1. Germline values: CDR1 KGHSH, CDR2 LQKENI. This CDR3 spans 14 amino acids. The V segment lost 2 bases and the J segment 12 bases; nucleotides outside the gene matches: 12. In DNA, the CDR3 is TGTGCCAGCTCACCAGACAGGGAGAGGGGCGAAACTTTCTTT. Translated, it gives CASSPDRERGETFF. Full variable domain (outside the CDR3, taken from reference TRBV18 and TRBJ1-1): NAGVMQNPRHLVRRRGQEARLRCSPMKGHSHVYWYRQLPEEGLKFMVYLQKENIIDESGMPKERFSAEFPKEGPSILRIQQVVRGDSAAYFCASSPDRERGETFFGQGTRLTVV.

The chain links TRBV28 to TRBJ1-4; the D is unclear. This CDR3 comprises 14 residues. The germline gives CDR1 MDHEN, CDR2 SYDVKM. Deletions cut 3 bases from V and 5 bases from J, with 10 bases between. The CDR3 nucleotides are TGTGCCAGCAGTTTCGTTGTATCAAATGAAAAACTGTTTTTT. Translation gives CASSFVVSNEKLFF.

Only one count was recorded for this clone. The rearrangement links TRBV5-4 to TRBJ2-5, with 14 bases fitting TRBD2. CDR1 and CDR2 (germline): SGHNT, YYREEE (reference sequence). After removal of 4 bases from V and 1 base from J, the junction contained 6 bases not matched to a gene. The CDR3 runs 17 residues. CDR3 protein: CASSGRTSGRFQETQYF. As DNA, the CDR3 is TGTGCCAGCAGCGGAAGGACTAGCGGGAGGTTCCAAGAGACCCAGTACTTC. The full variable domain, in which reference TRBV5-4 and TRBJ2-5 provide the parts outside the CDR3, is ETGVTQSPTHLIKTRGQQVTLRCSSQSGHNTVSWYQQALGQGPQFIFQYYREEENGRGNFPPRFSGLQFPNYSSELNVNALELDDSALYLCASSGRTSGRFQETQYFGPGTRLLVL.

The V and J genes are TRBV18 and TRBJ1-4; D unclear. Trimming pared 3 bases from V and 0 bases from J, leaving 14 bases between. The CDR3 totals 17 residues. Germline V gives CDR1 KGHSH, CDR2 LQKENI. The CDR3 protein is CASSPRRVGSTNEKLFF. CDR3 sequence (DNA): TGTGCCAGCTCACCTCGGAGGGTTGGGTCAACTAATGAAAAACTGTTTTTT.